The present T cell receptor beta chain was sequenced within a study of CD8+CD57+ T cells in acquired aplastic anemia. Study-wide background: The DNA of sorted CD4+ and CD8+ cells averaged roughly 3.2 ug.

Germline V gene sequence: CDR1 DFQATT, CDR2 SNEGSKA (reference sequence). Trimming removed 1 base at V and 4 bases at J, with 14 bases between. This CDR3 spans 14 amino acids. Selection for sequencing was limited to patients who had shown CD8+CD57+ cell expansion by flow cytometry. The enrolled patients all had severe acquired aplastic anemia. TCR beta VDJ and CDR3 profiles were obtained from a genomic DNA template. TCRdb re-called the reads with MiXCR, one entry per CDR3 protein. The table has 200,000 to 250,000 distinct CDR3 sequences, around 49% seen once. The sample consisted of sorted CD4+, CD8+, or CD8+CD57+ T cells (not recorded which) from PBMCs. The chain links TRBV20-1 to TRBJ2-7; D is uncertain. The sequence was collected from a human donor with aplastic anemia. CDR3 DNA: TGCAGTGCTAGAGGGGAACAGCAATTTTACGAGCAGTACTTC. Translation: CSARGEQQFYEQYF.